The clone carrying this TCR beta chain was seen more than once but under ten times. Patients of the Seattle cohort, enrolled during active infection, were followed longitudinally. In the original processing: Amplification of reference gene primers was used by the study to estimate nucleated cell counts. Sequencing used immunoSEQ multiplex PCR; TCRdb keeps in-frame clones, though not all of them. That table is the source of V, J and clone size, and D and trimming were worked out from the DNA. This repertoire shows about 76,000 clones, 80% to 90% found once; its top ten account for 9.5% to 13%. The germline CDR1 and CDR2 sequences are ENHRY and SYGVKD. The CDR3 consists of 15 residues. J was trimmed by 6 bases and V by 0 bases; bases with no gene match: 4. This entry comes from a study of blood T cell repertoires in COVID-19. Study background: From the United States, Italy and Spain came samples of acute and convalescent COVID-19.

Input material: peripheral blood. The source is a man in his fifties or sixties with COVID-19, enrolled during active disease. The chain couples TRBV10-3 to TRBJ2-2; 7 nucleotides match TRBD1. CDR3 DNA: TGTGCCATCAGTGAGTCCGACAGGGTGGCCGGGGAGCTGTTTTTT. This translates into CAISESDRVAGELFF.